The sequence of this TCR beta chain was determined in a study of immune cell composition in non-small cell lung cancer. As for the study in general: Histologic subtype was mainly adenocarcinoma or squamous cell carcinoma.

TCRdb's table, derived via immunoSEQ multiplex PCR, lists solely in-frame clones and lacks some. The sample gives approximately 1,800 clones, about 83% of which show up once; roughly 9.4% is in the top ten. This CDR3 is 13 amino acids long. Germline lookup yields CDR1 LNHDA and CDR2 SQIVND (reference sequence). V was trimmed by 3 bases and J by 5 bases, leaving 10 bases between them. Input material: lung tumor tissue. This chain uses TRBV19 with TRBJ1-1; the D gene is possibly TRBD1 (5 bases). The TCR sequence derives from a human donor with non-small cell lung cancer. CDR3 sequence: CASSMGGVTEAFF. CDR3 bases: TGTGCCAGTAGTATGGGGGGTGTTACTGAAGCTTTCTTT.